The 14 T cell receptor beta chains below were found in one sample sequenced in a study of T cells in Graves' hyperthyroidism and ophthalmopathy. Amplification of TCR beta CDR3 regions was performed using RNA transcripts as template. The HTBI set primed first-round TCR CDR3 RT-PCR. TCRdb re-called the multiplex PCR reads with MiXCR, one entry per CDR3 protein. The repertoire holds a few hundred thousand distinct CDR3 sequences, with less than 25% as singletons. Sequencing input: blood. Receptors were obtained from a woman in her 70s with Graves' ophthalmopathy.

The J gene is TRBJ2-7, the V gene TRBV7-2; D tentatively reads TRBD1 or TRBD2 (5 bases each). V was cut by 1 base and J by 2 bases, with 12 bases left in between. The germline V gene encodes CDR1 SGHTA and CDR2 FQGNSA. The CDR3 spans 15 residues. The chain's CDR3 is CASSLVGDGTYEQYF. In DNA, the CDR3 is TGTGCCAGCAGCTTAGTTGGGGACGGAACCTACGAGCAGTACTTC.

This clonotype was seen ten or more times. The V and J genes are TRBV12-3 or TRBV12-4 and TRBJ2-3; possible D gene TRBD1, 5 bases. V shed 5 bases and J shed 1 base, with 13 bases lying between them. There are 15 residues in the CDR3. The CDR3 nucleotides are TGTGCCAGCAGTCCAGACAGAGCTGGCACAGATACGCAGTATTTT. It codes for CASSPDRAGTDTQYF.

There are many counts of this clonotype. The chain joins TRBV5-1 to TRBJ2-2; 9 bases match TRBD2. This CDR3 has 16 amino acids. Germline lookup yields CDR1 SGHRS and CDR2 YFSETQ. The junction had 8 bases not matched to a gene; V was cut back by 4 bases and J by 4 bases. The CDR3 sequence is CASSLIAGAPTGELFF. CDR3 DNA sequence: TGCGCCAGCAGCCTCATAGCGGGAGCCCCCACCGGGGAGCTGTTTTTT.

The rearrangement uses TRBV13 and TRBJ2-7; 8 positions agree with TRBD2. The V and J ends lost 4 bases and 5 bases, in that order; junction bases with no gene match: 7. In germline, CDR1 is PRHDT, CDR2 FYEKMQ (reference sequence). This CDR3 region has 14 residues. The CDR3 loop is CASSSIAGSHEQYF. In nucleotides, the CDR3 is TGTGCCAGCAGCTCCATAGCGGGATCCCACGAGCAGTACTTC. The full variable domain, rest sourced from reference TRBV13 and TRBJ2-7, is AAGVIQSPRHLIKEKRETATLKCYPIPRHDTVYWYQQGPGQDPQFLISFYEKMQSDKGSIPDRFSAQQFSDYHSELNMSSLELGDSALYFCASSSIAGSHEQYFGPGTRLTVT.

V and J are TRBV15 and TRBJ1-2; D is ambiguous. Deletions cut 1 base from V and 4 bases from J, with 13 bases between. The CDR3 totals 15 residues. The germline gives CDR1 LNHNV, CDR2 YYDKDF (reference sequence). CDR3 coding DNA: TGTGCCACCAGCAGAGGAACAGCTGGGCGCTATGGCTACACCTTC. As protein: CATSRGTAGRYGYTF. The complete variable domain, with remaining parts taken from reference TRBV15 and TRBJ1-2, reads DAMVIQNPRYQVTQFGKPVTLSCSQTLNHNVMYWYQQKSSQAPKLLFHYYDKDFNNEADTPDNFQSRRPNTSFCFLDIRSPGLGDTAMYLCATSRGTAGRYGYTFGSGTRLTVV.

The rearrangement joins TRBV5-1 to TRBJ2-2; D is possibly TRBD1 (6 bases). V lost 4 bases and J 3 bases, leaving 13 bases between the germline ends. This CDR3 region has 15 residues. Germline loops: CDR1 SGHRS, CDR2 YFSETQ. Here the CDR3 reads CASSPLQGHTGELFF. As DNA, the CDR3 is TGCGCCAGCAGCCCCCTCCAGGGGCACACCGGGGAGCTGTTTTTT.

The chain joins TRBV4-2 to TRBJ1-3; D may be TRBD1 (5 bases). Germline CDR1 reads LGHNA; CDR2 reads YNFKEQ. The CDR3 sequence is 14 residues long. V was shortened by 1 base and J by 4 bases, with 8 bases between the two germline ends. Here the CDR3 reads CASSQAGLGNTIYF. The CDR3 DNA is TGTGCCAGCAGCCAAGCAGGGCTGGGAAACACCATATATTTT.

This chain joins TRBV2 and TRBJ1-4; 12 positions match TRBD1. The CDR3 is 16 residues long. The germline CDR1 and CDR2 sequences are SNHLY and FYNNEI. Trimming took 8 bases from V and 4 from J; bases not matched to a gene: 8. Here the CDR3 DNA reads TGTGCCAGCTGGAGGGGACAGGGGGCAGTTAATGAAAAACTGTTTTTT. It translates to CASWRGQGAVNEKLFF.

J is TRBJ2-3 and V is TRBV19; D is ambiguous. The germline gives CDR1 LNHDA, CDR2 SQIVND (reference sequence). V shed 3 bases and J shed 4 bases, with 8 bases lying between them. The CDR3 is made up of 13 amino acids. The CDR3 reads CASSIPAADTQYF. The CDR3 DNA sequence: TGTGCCAGTAGTATCCCGGCAGCAGATACGCAGTATTTT. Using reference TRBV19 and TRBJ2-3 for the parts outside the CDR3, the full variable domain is DGGITQSPKYLFRKEGQNVTLSCEQNLNHDAMYWYRQDPGQGLRLIYYSQIVNDFQKGDIAEGYSVSREKKESFPLTVTSAQKNPTAFYLCASSIPAADTQYFGPGTRLTVL.

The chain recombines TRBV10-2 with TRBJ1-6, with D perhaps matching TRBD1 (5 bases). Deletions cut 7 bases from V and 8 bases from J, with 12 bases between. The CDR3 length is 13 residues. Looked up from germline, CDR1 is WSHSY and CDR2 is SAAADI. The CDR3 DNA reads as TGCGCCAGCACAGGGACGGGGTATTCACCCCTCCACTTT. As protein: CASTGTGYSPLHF.

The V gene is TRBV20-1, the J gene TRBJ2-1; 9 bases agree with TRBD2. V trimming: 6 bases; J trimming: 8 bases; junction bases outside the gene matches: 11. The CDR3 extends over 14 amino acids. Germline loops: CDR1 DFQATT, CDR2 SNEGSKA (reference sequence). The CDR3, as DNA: TGCAGTGCCGCGGAGGCGGGAGGGCCCCATGAGCAGTTCTTC. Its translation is CSAAEAGGPHEQFF.

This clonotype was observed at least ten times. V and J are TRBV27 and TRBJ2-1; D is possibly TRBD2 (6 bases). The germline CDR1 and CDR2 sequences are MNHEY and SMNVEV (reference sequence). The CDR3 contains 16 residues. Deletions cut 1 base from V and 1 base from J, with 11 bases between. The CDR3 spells CASSLLGTGSYNEQFF. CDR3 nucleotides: TGTGCCAGCAGTTTATTGGGGACTGGTTCCTACAATGAGCAGTTCTTC.

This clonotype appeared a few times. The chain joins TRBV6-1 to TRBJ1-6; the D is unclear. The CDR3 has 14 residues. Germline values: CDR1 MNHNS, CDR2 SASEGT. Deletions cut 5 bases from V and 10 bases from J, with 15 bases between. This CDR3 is CASSQIKSGSPLHF. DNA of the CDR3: TGTGCCAGCAGTCAGATCAAGTCGGGCTCACCCCTCCACTTT.

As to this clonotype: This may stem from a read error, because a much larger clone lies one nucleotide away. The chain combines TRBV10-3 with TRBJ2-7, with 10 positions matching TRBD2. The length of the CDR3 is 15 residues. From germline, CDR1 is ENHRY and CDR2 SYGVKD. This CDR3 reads CVISEPSGLADEQYF. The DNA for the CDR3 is TGTGTCATCAGTGAGCCCTCCGGACTAGCGGACGAGCAGTACTTC.